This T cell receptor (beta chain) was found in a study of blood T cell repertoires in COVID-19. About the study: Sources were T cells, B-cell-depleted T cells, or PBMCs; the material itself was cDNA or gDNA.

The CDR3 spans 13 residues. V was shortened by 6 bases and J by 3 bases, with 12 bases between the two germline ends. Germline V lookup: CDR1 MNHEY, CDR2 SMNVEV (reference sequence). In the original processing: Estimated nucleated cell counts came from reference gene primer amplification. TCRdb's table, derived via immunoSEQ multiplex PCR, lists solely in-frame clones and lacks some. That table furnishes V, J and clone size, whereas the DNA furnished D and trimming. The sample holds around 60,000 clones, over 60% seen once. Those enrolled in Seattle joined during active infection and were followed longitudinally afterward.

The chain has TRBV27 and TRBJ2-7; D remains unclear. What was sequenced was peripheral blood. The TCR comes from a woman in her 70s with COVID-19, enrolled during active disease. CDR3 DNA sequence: TGTGCCAGCAGGTTAAGAGGTAGCTACGAGCAGTACTTC. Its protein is CASRLRGSYEQYF.